This T cell receptor beta chain was captured in a study of neurological immune-mediated disorders. Study as a whole: Relapsing-remitting disease affected around 31, and secondary progressive 3, of roughly 35 multiple sclerosis patients. Notes on the study in general: The authors found no clinical or MRI feature associated with the multiple sclerosis repertoire cluster. HTLV-1-associated myelopathy had the most TCR clonal expansion, while multiple sclerosis had the least, a level that fell below healthy controls.

Trimming stripped 6 bases from V and 7 bases from J, with 22 bases between. The CDR3 is made up of 15 amino acids. CDR1 is SGHRS and CDR2 is YFSETQ in the germline V gene. The team produced cDNA through 5'RACE using 10-nucleotide random UMIs. TCRdb ran MiXCR on the 5' RACE reads and lists one entry per CDR3 protein. Here the sample spans tens of thousands of distinct CDR3 sequences, roughly 4.5% being singletons. In the case of this clonotype: No antigen is known for it.

V usage is TRBV5-1 and J usage is TRBJ1-2; D call uncertain. Sequences were obtained from PBMCs. This sequence was found in a man aged 25-40 years with multiple sclerosis. The DNA of the CDR3 is TGCGCCAGCACCCGGGATGGAAGAGACTATACTGGCTACACCTTC. This sequence encodes CASTRDGRDYTGYTF. Full variable domain (missing parts from reference TRBV5-1 and TRBJ1-2): KAGVTQTPRYLIKTRGQQVTLSCSPISGHRSVSWYQQTPGQGLQFLFEYFSETQRNKGNFPGRFSGRQFSNSRSEMNVSTLELGDSALYLCASTRDGRDYTGYTFGSGTRLTVV.